This entry describes one TCR beta chain. The antigen is unknown. The data originate from a study of cytomegalovirus exposure and HLA in healthy donors. The study's findings and limits: Reports credit the classifier with highly specific, highly sensitive diagnosis of cytomegalovirus status.

Clones were sequenced by immunoSEQ multiplex PCR, and TCRdb holds only the in-frame ones, with some missing. The sample records roughly 350,000 clones, 86% being singletons. The CDR3 spans 15 residues. J was trimmed by 2 bases and V by 6 bases; bases with no gene match: 8. Germline V gene data show CDR1 as MNHEY and CDR2 as SVGAGI. Material: PBMCs. The receptor was isolated from a woman between 18 and 29 years old in good health and CMV-seronegative. V usage is TRBV6-5 and J usage is TRBJ2-3; TRBD1 matches 7 bases. The CDR3 here is CASRDRQGFTDTQYF. CDR3 nucleotide sequence: TGTGCCAGCAGAGATCGACAGGGTTTCACAGATACGCAGTATTTT.